This T cell receptor beta chain comes out of a study of T cells in Graves' hyperthyroidism and ophthalmopathy. Study observations and caveats: Ophthalmopathy was separated from stable hyperthyroidism by a 13 V-J model.

From RNA transcripts, TCR beta CDR3 regions were amplified. A set of HTBI primers served as the primers for a first-round RT-PCR of the TCR CDR3. TCRdb re-called the multiplex PCR reads with MiXCR, one entry per CDR3 protein. The sample has hundreds of thousands of distinct CDR3 sequences; roughly 21% are singletons. At least ten counts were recorded for this clonotype. The antigen is not known. Per germline, CDR1 MNHEY and CDR2 SMNVEV (reference sequence). The CDR3 totals 16 residues. The trim removed 5 bases at V and 1 base at J, leaving 6 bases unmatched. J is TRBJ2-3 and V is TRBV27, with TRBD2 matching 10 bases. The receptor was isolated from a man aged 35-49 years with Graves' ophthalmopathy. The sample was blood. CDR3 in amino acids: CASSRTSGIGTDTQYF. DNA for the CDR3: TGTGCCAGCAGTAGAACTAGCGGGATTGGCACAGATACGCAGTATTTT.